Following are 28 T cell receptor beta chains from one sample sequenced in a study of post-analysis software for immune sequencing data. TCR beta libraries were prepared from cDNA with unique molecular identifiers. TCRdb used MiXCR to reprocess the PCR reads, holding one entry per CDR3 protein. The sample lists 350,000 to 450,000 distinct CDR3 sequences, roughly 35% seen once, with roughly 13% in the top ten. Findings of the study overall: About 5 TRBV segments appeared more often in patients than in controls, and TRBV5-6, TRBV5-1 and TRBV20-1 were among these.

Their recognized antigens are unknown. Sequencing was carried out using blood. The receptors here all came from a girl aged 5-17 years with multiple sclerosis.

This clonotype was found a few times. J is TRBJ2-7 and V is TRBV12-3 or TRBV12-4; D is perhaps TRBD1 or TRBD2 (5 bases each). V was clipped by 4 bases and J by 3 bases, with 13 bases between them. The CDR3 is 14 residues long. CDR3 sequence reads: CASSSSRGHYEQYF. As DNA, the CDR3 is TGTGCCAGCAGTTCGTCCCGGGGCCACTACGAGCAGTACTTC.

This clonotype was counted only a few times. This sequence joins TRBV6-5 and TRBJ2-3; 11 bases agree with TRBD1. Trimming removed 4 bases from V and 0 bases from J; junction bases left unmatched: 9. Germline V gene lookup returns CDR1 MNHEY and CDR2 SVGAGI. This CDR3 has 18 amino acids. The CDR3 DNA reads as TGTGCCAGCAGTTCCGGGACAGGGGGAAGCTCTAGCACAGATACGCAGTATTTT. Residues: CASSSGTGGSSSTDTQYF.

The chain uses TRBV13 and TRBJ1-1; D might be TRBD1 (6 bases). The germline gives CDR1 PRHDT, CDR2 FYEKMQ (reference sequence). The CDR3 sequence is 12 residues long. The ends were cut back, 5 bases at V and 6 bases at J, with 10 bases in the middle. Written as DNA, the CDR3 is TGTGCCAGCAGCCAAACAGGGCCTGAAGCTTTCTTT. Protein sequence: CASSQTGPEAFF.

V and J are TRBV5-6 and TRBJ2-5, with TRBD1 identical over 8 bases. The CDR3 runs 13 residues. The germline CDR1 and CDR2 sequences are SGHDT and YYEEEE. Unmatched junction bases numbered 4, after V lost 4 bases and J lost 5 bases. The CDR3 spells CASSTDRGETQYF. The CDR3 coding sequence is TGTGCCAGCAGCACAGACAGGGGCGAGACCCAGTACTTC.

This clonotype occurred many times. This sequence joins TRBV20-1 and TRBJ2-7; D is tentatively TRBD1 or TRBD2 (5 bases each). There are 14 residues in the CDR3. Germline-derived CDR1 and CDR2 are DFQATT and SNEGSKA (reference sequence). The V gene lost 2 bases and the J gene lost 1 base, with 12 bases spanning the gap. The CDR3 loop is CSARRDARSYEQYF. The CDR3 bases are TGCAGTGCTAGAAGGGACGCAAGATCCTACGAGCAGTACTTC.

The chain joins TRBV10-3 to TRBJ2-2; 9 positions agree with TRBD1. The CDR3 sequence is 15 residues long. Per the germline V gene, CDR1 is ENHRY and CDR2 is SYGVKD. V lost 8 bases and J lost 5; bases outside the gene matches: 9. CDR3 protein: CAIATGTGQTGELFF. CDR3 nucleotide sequence: TGTGCCATCGCTACCGGGACAGGGCAGACCGGGGAGCTGTTTTTT.

The chain couples TRBV5-5 to TRBJ2-2; the D call may be TRBD1 or TRBD2 (5 bases each). The germline V and J ends were trimmed by 2 bases and 4 bases, with 15 bases remaining between them. The germline gives CDR1 SGHKS, CDR2 YYEKEE (reference sequence). CDR3 length equals 16 residues. As DNA, the CDR3 is TGTGCCAGCAGCTTCCCCCGGGACCATATCACCGGGGAGCTGTTTTTT. It specifies CASSFPRDHITGELFF.

The V gene is TRBV6-5, the J gene TRBJ2-3; a weak D match, TRBD2 (5 bases). The CDR3 is made up of 15 amino acids. The V and J ends lost 0 bases and 4 bases respectively, with 11 bases between them. Germline-derived CDR1 and CDR2 are MNHEY and SVGAGI. CDR3 DNA sequence: TGTGCCAGCAGTTACTCGGGTAATAGCGCAGATACGCAGTATTTT. It yields the protein CASSYSGNSADTQYF.

V gene TRBV4-2 combines with J gene TRBJ2-7; tentatively, D is TRBD1 (6 bases). CDR1 is LGHNA, CDR2 YNFKEQ, per germline. CDR3 length: 15 residues. Deletions cut 3 bases from V and 3 bases from J, with 15 bases between. CDR3 sequence reads: CASSQVPGQSYEQYF. CDR3 DNA sequence: TGTGCCAGCAGCCAGGTCCCTGGACAGAGCTACGAGCAGTACTTC.

This rearrangement joins TRBV5-1 to TRBJ1-5, with 7 bases matching TRBD1. This CDR3 has 15 residues. CDR1 is SGHRS and CDR2 is YFSETQ in the germline V gene. V lost 0 bases and J lost 4; bases outside the gene matches: 4. CDR3 in DNA: TGCGCCAGCAGCTTGGGGGACAGTGCGAATCAGCCCCAGCATTTT. It specifies CASSLGDSANQPQHF. Full variable domain (rest looked up from reference TRBV5-1 and TRBJ1-5): KAGVTQTPRYLIKTRGQQVTLSCSPISGHRSVSWYQQTPGQGLQFLFEYFSETQRNKGNFPGRFSGRQFSNSRSEMNVSTLELGDSALYLCASSLGDSANQPQHFGDGTRLSIL.

The CDR3 nucleotides read TGTGCCAGTAGTAAAGCAGGGGGCATGAGCTCCTATAATTCACCCCTCCACTTT. The encoded protein is CASSKAGGMSSYNSPLHF. The V gene is TRBV19, the J gene TRBJ1-6; 8 bases are a match to TRBD1. The CDR3 extends over 18 amino acids. With V trimmed by 4 bases and J by 0 bases, 8 bases remained unmatched. Germline V gene data show CDR1 as LNHDA and CDR2 as SQIVND (reference sequence).

A few counts support this clonotype. The J gene is TRBJ2-5, the V gene TRBV20-1; D not certain. The CDR3 totals 14 residues. The V end lost 1 base, the J end lost 2 bases, and 11 bases lay between the germline ends. Germline assignment: CDR1 DFQATT and CDR2 SNEGSKA (reference sequence). The DNA of the CDR3 is TGCAGTGCTAGAGCAGGTTTTCCGCAAGAGACCCAGTACTTC. This translates into CSARAGFPQETQYF.

The DNA of the CDR3 is TGTGCCAGCAGCTTGGAGGCGGGGGTCAATCAGCCCCAGCATTTT. Its protein product is CASSLEAGVNQPQHF. The chain is built from TRBV5-8 and TRBJ1-5; maybe TRBD1 (5 bases). Germline assignment: CDR1 SGHTS and CDR2 YDEGEE. The CDR3 is made up of 15 amino acids. V dropped 0 bases and J dropped 3 bases, with 10 bases sitting between them.

The rearrangement joins TRBV7-2 to TRBJ1-6, with a possible D match to TRBD1 (5 bases). Germline V gives CDR1 SGHTA, CDR2 FQGNSA. V was trimmed by 2 bases and J by 0 bases, leaving 14 bases between them. The CDR3 runs to 18 residues. For the CDR3, the DNA is TGTGCCAGCAGCTTATTGGGGCGGAAGAGCTCCTATAATTCACCCCTCCACTTT. As protein: CASSLLGRKSSYNSPLHF.

This clonotype was found many times. The genes are TRBV12-3 or TRBV12-4 and TRBJ2-7; D uncertain. V lost 6 bases and J 4 bases, leaving 13 bases between the germline ends. CDR3 size: 13 residues. CDR3 coding DNA: TGTGCCAGCAGCCCCGCCCCTCCTTACGAGCAGTACTTC. It yields the protein CASSPAPPYEQYF.

The chain links TRBV29-1 to TRBJ1-1, with 8 nucleotides matching TRBD1. The V segment lost 2 bases and the J segment 3 bases; nucleotides outside the gene matches: 8. Looked up from germline, CDR1 is SQVTM and CDR2 is ANQGSEA. The CDR3 has 15 amino acids. In DNA form, the CDR3 reads TGCAGCGTTGAATTCCGCGCAGGGGGCTACACTGAAGCTTTCTTT. This sequence encodes CSVEFRAGGYTEAFF.

The chain recombines TRBV9 with TRBJ2-7, with D tentatively TRBD1 (6 bases). Per the germline V gene, CDR1 is SGDLS and CDR2 is YYNGEE. Trimming cost V 4 bases and J 3 bases, with 11 bases left between them. The CDR3 is 13 amino acids. The DNA of the CDR3 is TGTGCCAGCAGCTCGGGACACCTCTACGAGCAGTACTTC. As protein: CASSSGHLYEQYF.

The chain joins TRBV7-8 to TRBJ2-1; 8 nucleotides line up with TRBD2. Germline assignment: CDR1 SGHVS and CDR2 FQNEAQ. The CDR3 contains 16 residues. V was pared by 5 bases and J by 5 bases, with 11 bases of the junction left unmatched. As DNA, the CDR3 is TGTGCCAGCAGCCCCGGCCAAGCGGGGGTCGACAATGAGCAGTTCTTC. It specifies CASSPGQAGVDNEQFF.

V usage is TRBV20-1 and J usage is TRBJ1-2; D is possibly TRBD1 (6 bases). CDR1 is DFQATT and CDR2 is SNEGSKA in the germline V gene (reference sequence). This CDR3 contains 15 residues. The V gene lost 0 bases and the J gene lost 0 bases, with 11 bases spanning the gap. CDR3 loop: CSARDRAGANYGYTF. DNA for the CDR3: TGCAGTGCTAGAGATAGGGCAGGGGCTAACTATGGCTACACCTTC.

This clonotype was counted once. The genes are TRBV7-2 and TRBJ1-6; 9 bases match TRBD1. J was trimmed by 2 bases and V by 5 bases; bases with no gene match: 7. Germline CDR1 reads SGHTA; CDR2 reads FQGNSA. This CDR3 contains 17 residues. Here the CDR3 DNA reads TGTGCCAGCAGCAAAACAGGGGGCTTCGCCTATAATTCACCCCTCCACTTT. Encoded protein: CASSKTGGFAYNSPLHF.

The chain has TRBV29-1 and TRBJ2-2; possibly TRBD1 for D (6 bases). This CDR3 contains 12 residues. The germline gives CDR1 SQVTM, CDR2 ANQGSEA. V shed 4 bases and J shed 7 bases, with 10 bases lying between them. Here the CDR3 reads CSVARGGGELFF. The CDR3 bases are TGCAGCGTTGCCAGGGGCGGCGGGGAGCTGTTTTTT.

The chain combines TRBV9 with TRBJ1-2, with unresolved D. Per germline, CDR1 SGDLS and CDR2 YYNGEE. The CDR3 consists of 14 residues. V lost 4 bases and J lost 1, with 11 bases in between. The CDR3 DNA is TGTGCCAGCAGCCCCCGGTGGGATAACTATGGCTACACCTTC. Translated: CASSPRWDNYGYTF.

The V and J genes are TRBV5-1 and TRBJ1-4; the D is unclear. V gave up 1 base and J gave up 4 bases, with 11 bases separating them. Germline V CDR1 and CDR2: SGHRS, YFSETQ. The CDR3 runs 15 residues. The CDR3 coding sequence is TGCGCCAGCAGCTTGTCGGGCGGACTTAATGAAAAACTGTTTTTT. Protein product: CASSLSGGLNEKLFF.

The chain joins TRBV7-9 to TRBJ2-2, with D perhaps matching TRBD1 or TRBD2 (5 bases each). Trimming shortened V by 7 bases and J by 2 bases, and 11 bases separated the two germline ends. The V gene's germline CDR1 is SEHNR and CDR2 FQNEAQ (reference sequence). This CDR3 spans 14 amino acids. In DNA, the CDR3 is TGTGCCAGCACCCCTGGGGGAAACACCGGGGAGCTGTTTTTT. It translates to CASTPGGNTGELFF.

The chain carries TRBV15 and TRBJ1-1, with no clear D. Germline V gives CDR1 LNHNV, CDR2 YYDKDF (reference sequence). The V end was cut by 4 bases, the J end by 4 bases, with 16 bases between. This CDR3 region has 15 residues. The CDR3 nucleotides read TGTGCCACCAGCAAGACGGACCCGGAGGGCACTGAAGCTTTCTTT. This codes for CATSKTDPEGTEAFF.

V usage is TRBV29-1 and J usage is TRBJ1-4, with TRBD1 identical over 10 bases. This CDR3 comprises 14 residues. The germline gives CDR1 SQVTM, CDR2 ANQGSEA. V trimming: 6 bases; J trimming: 7 bases; junction bases outside the gene matches: 8. CDR3 in amino acids: CSVGDRGRGEKLFF. The CDR3 DNA reads as TGCAGCGTGGGCGACAGGGGGCGAGGTGAAAAACTGTTTTTT.

The V and J genes are TRBV5-6 and TRBJ2-7; D ambiguous. Germline V gene sequence: CDR1 SGHDT, CDR2 YYEEEE. The CDR3 has 12 amino acids. The V end was cut by 4 bases, the J end by 1 base, with 6 bases between. This CDR3 is CASSTTSYEQYF. CDR3 nucleotide sequence: TGTGCCAGCAGCACGACGTCCTACGAGCAGTACTTC.

The chain uses TRBV5-1 and TRBJ1-4, with TRBD1 matching over 8 bases. This CDR3 is 14 amino acids long. The junction had 5 bases not matched to a gene; V was cut back by 2 bases and J by 8 bases. The germline V gene encodes CDR1 SGHRS and CDR2 YFSETQ. The CDR3 DNA is TGCGCCAGCAGCTTTGGACAGGGCGGAGAAAAACTGTTTTTT. Translation gives CASSFGQGGEKLFF.